These 2 T cell receptor beta chains were sequenced from one sample in a study of T cells in Graves' hyperthyroidism and ophthalmopathy. Regions amplified from RNA transcripts were the TCR beta CDR3 regions. When the TCR CDR3 underwent first-round RT-PCR, the HTBI primer set was used. One entry per CDR3 protein results from TCRdb running MiXCR on the multiplex PCR reads. The table includes hundreds of thousands of distinct CDR3 sequences, around 15% detected once. The sequencing input was blood. These receptor sequences come from a woman younger than 30 with Graves' hyperthyroidism.

In this sample, this clonotype turned up a few times. The chain couples TRBV15 to TRBJ1-3; 7 bases match TRBD1. Germline trimming cut 3 bases from V and 3 bases from J; bases unmatched to any gene: 5. The CDR3 covers 15 residues. Germline V gene sequence: CDR1 LNHNV, CDR2 YYDKDF (reference sequence). CDR3 region: CATSRQQGYGNTIYF. Written as DNA, the CDR3 is TGTGCCACCAGCAGGCAACAGGGGTATGGAAACACCATATATTTT.

This clonotype was detected a few times. The CDR3 DNA reads as TGTGCCAGCAGCACCCGCAGGGAGACGAATGAAAAACTGTTTTTT. Translation: CASSTRRETNEKLFF. This chain connects TRBV7-8 to TRBJ1-4; TRBD1 might be the D (5 bases). V shed 5 bases and J shed 5 bases, with 15 bases lying between them. The CDR3 extends over 15 amino acids. Per germline, CDR1 SGHVS and CDR2 FQNEAQ.